A single sample gave rise to the 32 T cell receptor beta chains below, sequenced in a study of monozygotic twins with inflammatory bowel disease. TCRdb reworked the 5' RACE reads into one entry per CDR3 protein, no DNA. The sample has approximately 390,000 distinct CDR3 sequences; the top ten hold less than 2.5%. The material sequenced was blood. These receptors were obtained from a human donor with ulcerative colitis or Crohn's disease, or a healthy co-twin of an affected twin (not recorded which).

The chain joins TRBV14 to TRBJ2-1; TCRdb proposes TRBD2, but this gene call is untestable without DNA. This CDR3 is 20 amino acids long. Germline V CDR1 and CDR2: SGHDN, FVKESK. CDR3: CASSLDPGLAGFANYNEQFF.

The V call is TRBV28, the J call TRBJ2-1; TCRdb names TRBD2, which stays unverified in the absence of DNA. CDR3 length: 15 residues. Germline CDR1 MDHEN, CDR2 SYDVKM. The CDR3 loop reads CASSLPAGGYNEQFF. The full variable domain, with the rest looked up from reference TRBV28 and TRBJ2-1, is DVKVTQSSRYLVKRTGEKVFLECVQDMDHENMFWYRQDPGLGLRLIYFSYDVKMKEKGDIPEGYSVSREKKERFSLILESASTNQTSMYLCASSLPAGGYNEQFFGPGTRLTVL.

The J gene is TRBJ2-7, the V gene TRBV11-2; TCRdb indicates TRBD2, and absent DNA this call remains unverified. The germline CDR1 and CDR2 sequences are SGHAT and FQNNGV. The CDR3 has 20 amino acids. CDR3 region: CASSLGLGGTSGMGRGEQYF.

The chain has TRBV20-1 and TRBJ1-1. CDR3 size: 14 residues. Germline V gene data show CDR1 as DFQATT and CDR2 as SNEGSKA (reference sequence). CDR3 protein: CSARDVFVNTEAFF.

The V and J genes are TRBV9 and TRBJ2-7; TCRdb calls TRBD2, which cannot be checked without DNA. The V gene's germline CDR1 is SGDLS and CDR2 YYNGEE. The CDR3 length is 15 residues. The CDR3 spells CASSVGPSGENEQYF.

This chain connects TRBV7-9 to TRBJ2-3; TCRdb's D gene call, TRBD1, goes unchecked for lack of DNA. Germline V gene data show CDR1 as SEHNR and CDR2 as FQNEAQ (reference sequence). The CDR3 sequence is 15 residues long. CDR3 sequence: CASSYVLGGTDTQYF.

The genes are TRBV4-1 and TRBJ1-2; without DNA, the TCRdb call of TRBD1 cannot be checked. From germline, CDR1 is MGHRA and CDR2 YSYEKL. This CDR3 has 15 amino acids. CDR3 amino acids: CASSQNGQGYDGYTF.

The chain couples TRBV7-2 to TRBJ2-7. Germline V gene sequence: CDR1 SGHTA, CDR2 FQGNSA. CDR3 length: 12 amino acids. The CDR3 loop reads CASSLELGEQYF.

The V call is TRBV7-9, the J call TRBJ2-3; there is no DNA to check the TCRdb D call of TRBD1. This CDR3 has 17 amino acids. Per the germline V gene, CDR1 is SEHNR and CDR2 is FQNEAQ (reference sequence). The CDR3 loop is CASSFRTYGGPTDTQYF.

The rearrangement links TRBV5-1 to TRBJ2-4; TCRdb's D call, TRBD1, is unchecked because there is no DNA. Germline loops: CDR1 SGHRS, CDR2 YFSETQ. The CDR3 runs 15 residues. The CDR3 here is CASSLSRDRGDIQYF.

This rearrangement joins TRBV7-9 to TRBJ2-1; checking the TCRdb D call of TRBD1 is not possible without DNA. The CDR3 sequence is 15 residues long. Germline V CDR1 and CDR2: SEHNR, FQNEAQ (reference sequence). The CDR3 here is CASSFSETGRNEQFF.

V and J are TRBV7-2 and TRBJ1-3; TCRdb designates TRBD1, a call that cannot be tested without DNA. The germline gives CDR1 SGHTA, CDR2 FQGNSA. This CDR3 spans 15 amino acids. CDR3 sequence: CASSFLSGFGNTIYF.

The chain joins TRBV4-1 to TRBJ2-5; TCRdb returns TRBD2, unconfirmable since there is no DNA. Looked up from germline, CDR1 is MGHRA and CDR2 is YSYEKL. The CDR3 covers 15 residues. CDR3 sequence reads: CASSQEGRLTGTQYF.

The chain combines TRBV6-5 with TRBJ2-1; TCRdb reports TRBD1, a call that lacks DNA to check it against. CDR1 and CDR2 from the germline V gene are MNHEY and SVGAGI. The CDR3 is 17 amino acids. The CDR3 sequence is CASSSYLQGHLYNEQFF.

The rearrangement links TRBV7-2 to TRBJ1-5. This CDR3 has 14 amino acids. The germline gives CDR1 SGHTA, CDR2 FQGNSA. The CDR3 sequence is CASSPDGGGKPQHF.

V gene TRBV28 combines with J gene TRBJ1-5; TCRdb picks TRBD1, but there is no DNA to check that call. CDR1 MDHEN and CDR2 SYDVKM come from the germline V gene. CDR3 length: 16 residues. This chain's CDR3 is CASSPASGTGSQPQHF.

This sequence joins TRBV6-2 or TRBV6-3 and TRBJ1-2; absent DNA, TCRdb's TRBD1 call cannot be checked. Germline lookup yields CDR1 MNHEY and CDR2 SVGEGT. This CDR3 comprises 12 residues. The CDR3: CASSSDSQGYTF.

This rearrangement joins TRBV29-1 to TRBJ2-1. The CDR3 spans 12 residues. Looked up from germline, CDR1 is SQVTM and CDR2 is ANQGSEA. This chain's CDR3 is CSVEFDPREQFF.

The J gene is TRBJ2-4, the V gene TRBV12-3 or TRBV12-4; TCRdb picks TRBD1, but there is no DNA to check that call. This CDR3 is built from 14 residues. The chain's CDR3 is CASARGAKWGIQYF.

The chain joins TRBV7-2 to TRBJ2-3; TCRdb selects TRBD2, and the lack of DNA leaves this call unchecked. Germline V gene data show CDR1 as SGHTA and CDR2 as FQGNSA. The CDR3 consists of 16 residues. CDR3 protein: CASSSLLAVRTDTQYF. The full variable domain, with the rest looked up from reference TRBV7-2 and TRBJ2-3, is GAGVSQSPSNKVTEKGKDVELRCDPISGHTALYWYRQSLGQGLEFLIYFQGNSAPDKSGLPSDRFSAERTGGSVSTLTIQRTQQEDSAVYLCASSSLLAVRTDTQYFGPGTRLTVL.

The chain recombines TRBV5-4 with TRBJ2-7. This CDR3 contains 13 residues. Germline V gives CDR1 SGHNT, CDR2 YYREEE (reference sequence). Here the CDR3 reads CASSSVGSREQYF. The full variable domain, rest sourced from reference TRBV5-4 and TRBJ2-7, is ETGVTQSPTHLIKTRGQQVTLRCSSQSGHNTVSWYQQALGQGPQFIFQYYREEENGRGNFPPRFSGLQFPNYSSELNVNALELDDSALYLCASSSVGSREQYFGPGTRLTVT.

The genes are TRBV7-3 and TRBJ2-1; the TCRdb call, TRBD2, lacks DNA for checking. Germline V gives CDR1 SGHTA, CDR2 FQGTGA. This CDR3 region has 14 residues. The CDR3 loop reads CASSPTGPKDEQFF.

This sequence joins TRBV7-6 and TRBJ2-7; TCRdb gives TRBD1 as the D gene, but with no DNA this cannot be confirmed. CDR3 length: 14 amino acids. Germline V gene sequence: CDR1 SGHVS, CDR2 FNYEAQ. CDR3 protein: CASSLGPGVYEQYF.

This chain joins TRBV5-1 and TRBJ1-5. Germline V gene sequence: CDR1 SGHRS, CDR2 YFSETQ. This CDR3 has 13 amino acids. This chain's CDR3 is CASRPGRDQPQHF.

The chain links TRBV9 to TRBJ1-3. The germline V gene encodes CDR1 SGDLS and CDR2 YYNGEE. CDR3 length: 15 residues. This chain's CDR3 is CASSVGGLAGNTIYF.

The chain links TRBV5-1 to TRBJ2-3; TCRdb lists TRBD1, though no DNA is available to test this call. The CDR3 is 17 amino acids. Germline V gives CDR1 SGHRS, CDR2 YFSETQ. CDR3 loop: CASSIPTGGPGTDTQYF.

The rearrangement uses TRBV21-1 and TRBJ2-6; TCRdb's assignment of TRBD1 cannot be checked, as there is no DNA. TRBV21-1 is noted as a pseudogene. The CDR3 runs 18 residues. The CDR3 loop reads CASSSRDRGVTGANVLTF.

The chain joins TRBV20-1 to TRBJ2-7; TCRdb names TRBD1, which stays unverified in the absence of DNA. The CDR3 runs 11 residues. Per germline, CDR1 DFQATT and CDR2 SNEGSKA (reference sequence). CDR3 sequence reads: CSARVGGEQYF.

This chain uses TRBV7-9 with TRBJ2-7. This CDR3 is 14 amino acids long. Germline-derived CDR1 and CDR2 are SEHNR and FQNEAQ (reference sequence). The CDR3 loop is CASSLNRGSYEQYF.

The chain links TRBV11-2 to TRBJ2-1; TCRdb names TRBD2, which stays unverified in the absence of DNA. Germline loops: CDR1 SGHAT, CDR2 FQNNGV. The CDR3 runs 16 residues. The chain's CDR3 is CASSLASRGARDEQFF.

The chain combines TRBV7-9 with TRBJ2-5; TCRdb's D call, TRBD1, is unchecked because there is no DNA. The CDR3 is 14 residues long. Per germline, CDR1 SEHNR and CDR2 FQNEAQ (reference sequence). CDR3 sequence reads: CASSIAGTGETQYF.

The rearrangement links TRBV21-1 to TRBJ2-2; the TCRdb call, TRBD1, lacks DNA for checking. TRBV21-1 is listed as a pseudogene. The CDR3 spans 19 residues. CDR3 in amino acids: CASSKRGRQGARKTGELFF.